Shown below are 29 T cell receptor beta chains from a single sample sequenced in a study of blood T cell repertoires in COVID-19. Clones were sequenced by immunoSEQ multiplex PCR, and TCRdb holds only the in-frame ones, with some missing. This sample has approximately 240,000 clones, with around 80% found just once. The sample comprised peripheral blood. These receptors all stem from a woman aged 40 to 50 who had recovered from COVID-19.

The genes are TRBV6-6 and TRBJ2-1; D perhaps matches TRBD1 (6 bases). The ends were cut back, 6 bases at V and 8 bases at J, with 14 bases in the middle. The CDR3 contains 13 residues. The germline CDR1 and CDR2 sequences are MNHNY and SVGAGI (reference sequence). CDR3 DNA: TGTGCCAGCAGGACTCAGGGGCGAGATGAGCAGTTCTTC. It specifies CASRTQGRDEQFF.

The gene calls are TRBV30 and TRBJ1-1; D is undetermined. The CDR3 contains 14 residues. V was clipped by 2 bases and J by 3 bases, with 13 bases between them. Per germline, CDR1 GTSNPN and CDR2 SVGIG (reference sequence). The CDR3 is CAWSSEASHTEAFF. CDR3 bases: TGTGCCTGGAGTTCAGAGGCTTCCCACACTGAAGCTTTCTTT.

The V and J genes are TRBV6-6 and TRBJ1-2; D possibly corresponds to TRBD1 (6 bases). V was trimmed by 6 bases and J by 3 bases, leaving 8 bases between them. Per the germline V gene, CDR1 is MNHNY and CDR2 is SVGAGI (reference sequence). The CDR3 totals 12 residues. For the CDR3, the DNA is TGTGCCAGCAGAAACAGGGACTATGGCTACACCTTC. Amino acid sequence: CASRNRDYGYTF.

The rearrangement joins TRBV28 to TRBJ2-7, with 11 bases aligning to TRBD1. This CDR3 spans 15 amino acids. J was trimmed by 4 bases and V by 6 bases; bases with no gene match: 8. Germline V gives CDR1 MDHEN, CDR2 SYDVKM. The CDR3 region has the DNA TGTGCCAGCAGGTACGCAGGACAGGGGGCTTACGAGCAGTACTTC. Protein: CASRYAGQGAYEQYF.

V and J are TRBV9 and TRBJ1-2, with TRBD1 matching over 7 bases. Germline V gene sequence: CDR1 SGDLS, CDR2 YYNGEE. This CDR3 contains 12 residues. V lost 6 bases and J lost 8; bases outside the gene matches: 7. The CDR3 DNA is TGTGCCAGCACTGATGGGGGACAGGGCTACACCTTC. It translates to CASTDGGQGYTF.

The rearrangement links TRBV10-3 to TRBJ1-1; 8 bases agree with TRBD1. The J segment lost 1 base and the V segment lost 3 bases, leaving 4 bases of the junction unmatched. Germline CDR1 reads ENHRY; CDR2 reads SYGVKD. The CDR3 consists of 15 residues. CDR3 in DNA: TGTGCCATCAGTGAACAGGACAGGGCGAACACTGAAGCTTTCTTT. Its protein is CAISEQDRANTEAFF.

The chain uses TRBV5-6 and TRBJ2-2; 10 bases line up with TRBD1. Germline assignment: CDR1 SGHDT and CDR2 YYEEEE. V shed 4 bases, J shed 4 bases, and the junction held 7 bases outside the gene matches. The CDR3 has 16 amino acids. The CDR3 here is CASSPGTGVATGELFF. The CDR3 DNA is TGTGCCAGCAGCCCTGGGACAGGGGTGGCCACCGGGGAGCTGTTTTTT.

The chain's CDR3 is CASRFTGQDEQFF. The DNA for the CDR3 is TGTGCCAGCAGATTTACAGGACAGGATGAGCAGTTCTTC. V gene TRBV6-5 combines with J gene TRBJ2-1; the match to TRBD1 covers 7 bases. Unmatched junction bases numbered 7, after V lost 6 bases and J lost 8 bases. This CDR3 is 13 amino acids long. Germline CDR1 MNHEY, CDR2 SVGAGI.

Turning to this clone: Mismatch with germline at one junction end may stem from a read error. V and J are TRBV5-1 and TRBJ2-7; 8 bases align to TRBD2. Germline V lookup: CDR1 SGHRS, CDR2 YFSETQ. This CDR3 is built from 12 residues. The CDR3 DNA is TGCGCCAGCAGCCTCGGGGGGGTCCCCACTGACTTC. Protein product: CASSLGGVPTDF. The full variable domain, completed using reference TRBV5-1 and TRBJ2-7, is KAGVTQTPRYLIKTRGQQVTLSCSPISGHRSVSWYQQTPGQGLQFLFEYFSETQRNKGNFPGRFSGRQFSNSRSEMNVSTLELGDSALYLCASSLGGVPTDFGPGTRLTVT.

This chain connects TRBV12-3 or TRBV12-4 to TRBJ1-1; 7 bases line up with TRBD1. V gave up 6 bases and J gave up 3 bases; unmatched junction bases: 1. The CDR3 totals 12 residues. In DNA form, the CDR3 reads TGTGCCAGCAGGACAGGGTACACTGAAGCTTTCTTT. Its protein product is CASRTGYTEAFF.

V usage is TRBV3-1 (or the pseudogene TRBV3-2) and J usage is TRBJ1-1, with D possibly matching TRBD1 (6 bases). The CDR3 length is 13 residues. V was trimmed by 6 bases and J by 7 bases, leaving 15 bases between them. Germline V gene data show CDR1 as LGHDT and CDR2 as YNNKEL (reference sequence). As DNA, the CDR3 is TGTGCCAGCAGTGACCTACAGGGTGGTGAAGCTTTCTTT. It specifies CASSDLQGGEAFF.

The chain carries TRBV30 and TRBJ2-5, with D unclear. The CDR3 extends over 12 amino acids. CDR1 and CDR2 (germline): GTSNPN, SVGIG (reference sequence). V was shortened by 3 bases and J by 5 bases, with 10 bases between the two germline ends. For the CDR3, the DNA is TGTGCCTGGAGCTCTAATCCGGAGACCCAGTACTTC. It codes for CAWSSNPETQYF.

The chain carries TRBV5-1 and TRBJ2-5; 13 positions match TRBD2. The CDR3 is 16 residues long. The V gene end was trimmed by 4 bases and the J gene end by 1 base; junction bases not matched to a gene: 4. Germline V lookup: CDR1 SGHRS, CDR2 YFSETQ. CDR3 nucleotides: TGCGCCAGCAGCGGAGGGACTAGCGGGGCCCAAGAGACCCAGTACTTC. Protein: CASSGGTSGAQETQYF.

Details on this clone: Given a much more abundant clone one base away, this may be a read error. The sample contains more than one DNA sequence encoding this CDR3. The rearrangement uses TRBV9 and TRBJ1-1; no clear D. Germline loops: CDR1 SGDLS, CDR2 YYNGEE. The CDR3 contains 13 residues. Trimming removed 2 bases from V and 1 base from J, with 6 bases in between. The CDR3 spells CASSVSGNTEAFF. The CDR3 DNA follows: TGTGCCAGCAGCGTCTCAGGGAACACTGAAGCTTTCTTT.

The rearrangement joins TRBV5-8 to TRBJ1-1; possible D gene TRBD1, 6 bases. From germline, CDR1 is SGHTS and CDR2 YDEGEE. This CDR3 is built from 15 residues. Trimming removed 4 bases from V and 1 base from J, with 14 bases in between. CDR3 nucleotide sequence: TGTGCCAGCAGCCCCGGACAGATCCAGAACACTGAAGCTTTCTTT. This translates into CASSPGQIQNTEAFF.

CDR3 DNA sequence: TGTGCCAGTAGTGCTTACAGAAGCTCCTACAATGAGCAGTTCTTC. This translates into CASSAYRSSYNEQFF. This sequence joins TRBV19 and TRBJ2-1; D is uncertain. Trimming removed 5 bases at V and 0 bases at J, with 11 bases between. From germline, CDR1 is LNHDA and CDR2 SQIVND (reference sequence). There are 15 residues in the CDR3.

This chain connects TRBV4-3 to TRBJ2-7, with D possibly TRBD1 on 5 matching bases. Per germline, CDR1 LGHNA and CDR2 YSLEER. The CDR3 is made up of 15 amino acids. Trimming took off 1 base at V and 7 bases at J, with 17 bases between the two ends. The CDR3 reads CASSQVSLGAGEQYF. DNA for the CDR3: TGCGCCAGCAGCCAAGTGTCTCTAGGGGCCGGGGAGCAGTACTTC.

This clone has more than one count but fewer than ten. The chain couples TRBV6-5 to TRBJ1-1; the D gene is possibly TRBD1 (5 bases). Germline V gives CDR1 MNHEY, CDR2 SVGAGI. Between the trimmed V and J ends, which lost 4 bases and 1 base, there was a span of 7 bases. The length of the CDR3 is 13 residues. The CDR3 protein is CASSSTGNTEAFF. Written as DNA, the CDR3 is TGTGCCAGCAGTTCCACAGGGAACACTGAAGCTTTCTTT.

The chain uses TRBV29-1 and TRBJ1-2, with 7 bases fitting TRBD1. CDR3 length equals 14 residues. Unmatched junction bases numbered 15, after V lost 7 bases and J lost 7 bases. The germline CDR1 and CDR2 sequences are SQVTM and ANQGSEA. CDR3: CSGKAGTDWGGYTF. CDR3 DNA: TGCAGCGGTAAAGCCGGGACAGATTGGGGTGGCTACACCTTC.

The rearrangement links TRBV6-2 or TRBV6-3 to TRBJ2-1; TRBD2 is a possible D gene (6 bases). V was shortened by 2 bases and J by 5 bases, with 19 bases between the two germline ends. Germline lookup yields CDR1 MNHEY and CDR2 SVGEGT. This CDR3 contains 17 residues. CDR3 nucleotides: TGTGCCAGCAGTTACCTTAGCACTGGGACTCGAAACAATGAGCAGTTCTTC. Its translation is CASSYLSTGTRNNEQFF.

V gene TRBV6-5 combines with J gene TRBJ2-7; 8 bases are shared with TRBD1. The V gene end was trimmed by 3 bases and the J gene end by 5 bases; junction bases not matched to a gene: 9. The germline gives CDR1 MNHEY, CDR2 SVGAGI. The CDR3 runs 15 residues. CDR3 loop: CASSYTRTGRNEQYF. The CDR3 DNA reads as TGTGCCAGCAGTTATACCCGGACAGGGAGGAACGAGCAGTACTTC.

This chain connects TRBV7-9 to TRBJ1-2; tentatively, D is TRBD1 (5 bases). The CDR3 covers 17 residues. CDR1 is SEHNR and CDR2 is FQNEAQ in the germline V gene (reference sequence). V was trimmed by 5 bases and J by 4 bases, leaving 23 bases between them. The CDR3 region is CASSKTPEGAASYGYTF. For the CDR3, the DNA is TGTGCCAGCAGCAAGACCCCAGAAGGGGCTGCGAGCTATGGCTACACCTTC.

The CDR3 bases are TGTGCCAGCAGGGCCGCCAGGACATACCAAGAGACCCAGTACTTC. Amino acids: CASRAARTYQETQYF. The genes are TRBV6-6 and TRBJ2-5; D is perhaps TRBD1 (5 bases). This CDR3 is 15 amino acids long. CDR1 and CDR2 (germline): MNHNY, SVGAGI (reference sequence). The V gene lost 6 bases and the J gene lost 0 bases, with 14 bases spanning the gap.

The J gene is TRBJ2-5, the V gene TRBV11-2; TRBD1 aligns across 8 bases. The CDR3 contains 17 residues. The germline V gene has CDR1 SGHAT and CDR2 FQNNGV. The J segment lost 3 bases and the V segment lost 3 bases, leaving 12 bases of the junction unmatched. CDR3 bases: TGTGCCAGCAGCTTTCGACCCCCGACAGGGGAAAAAGAGACCCAGTACTTC. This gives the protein CASSFRPPTGEKETQYF.

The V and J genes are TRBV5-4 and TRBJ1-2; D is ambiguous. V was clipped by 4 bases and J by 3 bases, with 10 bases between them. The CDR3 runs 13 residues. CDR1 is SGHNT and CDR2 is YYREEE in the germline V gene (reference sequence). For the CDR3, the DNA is TGTGCCAGCAGCATGGGGAGAGACTATGGCTACACCTTC. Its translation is CASSMGRDYGYTF.

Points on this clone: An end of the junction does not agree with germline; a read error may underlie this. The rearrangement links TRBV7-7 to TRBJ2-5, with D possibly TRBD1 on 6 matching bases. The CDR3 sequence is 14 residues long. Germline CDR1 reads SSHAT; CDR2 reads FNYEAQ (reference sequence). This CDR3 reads CASSLAHTGETQYF. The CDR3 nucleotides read TGTGCTAGCAGCTTAGCACACACAGGGGAGACCCAGTACTTC.

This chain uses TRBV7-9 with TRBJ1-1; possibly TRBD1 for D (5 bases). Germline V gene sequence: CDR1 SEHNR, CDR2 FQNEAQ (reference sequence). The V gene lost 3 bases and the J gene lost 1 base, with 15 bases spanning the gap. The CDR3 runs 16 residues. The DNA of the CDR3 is TGTGCCAGCAGCTTTATCCCGGGGGACCGGAACACTGAAGCTTTCTTT. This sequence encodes CASSFIPGDRNTEAFF.

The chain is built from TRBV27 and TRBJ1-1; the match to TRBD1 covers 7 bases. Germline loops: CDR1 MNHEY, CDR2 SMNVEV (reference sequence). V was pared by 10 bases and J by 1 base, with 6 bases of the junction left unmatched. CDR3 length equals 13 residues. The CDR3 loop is CATGDRKNTEAFF. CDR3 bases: TGTGCCACCGGGGACAGAAAGAACACTGAAGCTTTCTTT.

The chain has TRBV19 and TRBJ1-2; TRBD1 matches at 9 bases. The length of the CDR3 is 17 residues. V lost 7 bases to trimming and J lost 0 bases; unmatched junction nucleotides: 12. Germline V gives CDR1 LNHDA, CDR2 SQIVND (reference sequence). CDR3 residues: CASKGTGTGSANYGYTF. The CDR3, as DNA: TGTGCCAGTAAGGGCACCGGGACAGGGTCAGCTAACTATGGCTACACCTTC.